These 8 T cell receptor beta chains share one sample of origin, sequenced in a study of OX40 agonist ivuxolimab in advanced cancers. Repertoires were generated with immunoSEQ multiplex PCR, while TCRdb's copy carries only in-frame clones and drops some. The sample yields approximately 82,000 clones, 85% seen once. The sample in question was CD4+ or CD8+ T cells sorted from blood, obtained in a trial of the OX40 agonist ivuxolimab. These receptors all stem from an adult with an advanced solid tumor such as melanoma, head and neck, liver or kidney cancer.

This clone has just one count. CDR3 in DNA: TGTGCCAGCAGTCAGGGGAGTTTAGCTTTCTTT. The encoded protein is CASSQGSLAFF. V and J are TRBV6-5 and TRBJ1-1, with D tentatively TRBD1 (6 bases). Trimming took 5 bases from V and 10 from J, leaving 11 bases between them. Germline CDR1 reads MNHEY; CDR2 reads SVGAGI. The CDR3 extends over 11 amino acids.

This clone came up once. This chain links TRBV11-2 with TRBJ2-5, with TRBD1 identical over 9 bases. J was trimmed by 5 bases and V by 11 bases; bases with no gene match: 9. The germline gives CDR1 SGHAT, CDR2 FQNNGV. CDR3 length: 13 amino acids. CDR3: CAARQGGRETQYF. The CDR3 DNA is TGTGCCGCGAGACAGGGGGGGAGGGAGACCCAGTACTTC. The variable domain in full, with the rest retrieved from reference TRBV11-2 and TRBJ2-5, is EAGVAQSPRYKIIEKRQSVAFWCNPISGHATLYWYQQILGQGPKLLIQFQNNGVVDDSQLPKDRFSAERLKGVDSTLKIQPAKLEDSAVYLCAARQGGRETQYFGPGTRLLVL.

The chain carries TRBV29-1 and TRBJ1-1, with 7 positions matching TRBD1. The J segment lost 5 bases and the V segment lost 6 bases, leaving 9 bases of the junction unmatched. The CDR3 contains 13 residues. Per the germline V gene, CDR1 is SQVTM and CDR2 is ANQGSEA. DNA of the CDR3: TGCAGCGTCCAGACAGGGAGAGAAACTGAAGCTTTCTTT. It is translated as CSVQTGRETEAFF.

The CDR3 bases are TGTGCCAGCGGCCCGGGGAGAGGGTACCAAGAGACCCAGTACTTC. Amino acid sequence: CASGPGRGYQETQYF. V usage is TRBV2 and J usage is TRBJ2-5; TRBD2 might be the D (5 bases). Per the germline V gene, CDR1 is SNHLY and CDR2 is FYNNEI. The CDR3 consists of 15 residues. The V end was cut by 8 bases, the J end by 0 bases, with 16 bases between.

V gene TRBV10-3 combines with J gene TRBJ2-3, with 8 bases lining up with TRBD2. The CDR3 extends over 12 amino acids. V dropped 7 bases and J dropped 6; count of bases not matched to a gene: 3. Germline V lookup: CDR1 ENHRY, CDR2 SYGVKD. The CDR3 sequence is CAINGGADTQYF. The CDR3 nucleotides read TGTGCCATCAACGGGGGGGCGGATACGCAGTATTTT.

This rearrangement joins TRBV11-2 to TRBJ2-5; D is unresolved. With 4 bases removed from V and 4 bases from J, the gap between germline ends came to 13 bases. Germline CDR1 reads SGHAT; CDR2 reads FQNNGV. CDR3 size: 14 residues. The CDR3 is CASSSSRSGETQYF. CDR3 in DNA: TGTGCCAGCAGCTCATCTAGGTCAGGAGAGACCCAGTACTTC.

This clone was seen a single time. The rearrangement links TRBV6-5 to TRBJ2-7, with D hard to call. V was cut by 0 bases and J by 2 bases, with 14 bases left in between. Germline assignment: CDR1 MNHEY and CDR2 SVGAGI. The CDR3 runs 16 residues. The CDR3 here is CASSYSGYPEAYEQYF. The CDR3 DNA reads as TGTGCCAGCAGTTACTCGGGCTACCCCGAGGCCTACGAGCAGTACTTC.

V gene TRBV6-1 combines with J gene TRBJ1-5, with D uncertain. V gave up 4 bases and J gave up 7 bases, with 20 bases separating them. Germline assignment: CDR1 MNHNS and CDR2 SASEGT. The length of the CDR3 is 16 residues. The chain's CDR3 is CASSVSSWVGLQPQHF. In nucleotides, the CDR3 is TGTGCCAGCAGTGTGTCGTCCTGGGTAGGTCTACAGCCCCAGCATTTT.